The source of this T cell receptor beta chain is a study of shared clonotypes between healthy human individuals. Data came from immunoSEQ multiplex PCR; TCRdb stores just in-frame clones and leaves some out. The table has about 2.4 million clones, approximately 94% seen once; the top ten hold approximately 0.36%. Splitting the CD4+ cells yielded a CD45RA+ naive subset and a CD45RA-negative memory subset. The receptor was derived from a man between 18 and 35 years old in good health. Some clones in this sample may be carry-over from other donors' samples. Sequenced sample: naive CD4+ T cells from PBMCs. Subset given: CD45RA+ positively selected.

The CDR3 is CATSRWAGELFF. CDR3 coding DNA: TGTGCCACCAGCAGGTGGGCCGGGGAGCTGTTTTTT. The chain couples TRBV15 to TRBJ2-2; D gene uncertain. Germline assignment: CDR1 LNHNV and CDR2 YYDKDF (reference sequence). This CDR3 region has 12 residues. Deletions cut 3 bases from V and 6 bases from J, with 5 bases between.